The source of this TCR beta chain is a study of CD8 T cells in cerebrospinal fluid in Alzheimer's disease (dated by TCRdb to about 2020). General notes on the study: To assess CSF T cell clonal expansion, the study used two single-cell approaches: plate-based nested PCR sequencing and droplet-based sequencing. The CSF gene-expression analysis, which included patients with Parkinson's disease, covered a total of about 24 samples. The study examined whether cerebrospinal fluid from healthy elderly individuals and from patients with neurodegenerative disease contained clonally expanded T cells. In the droplet-based CSF analysis comparing patients with controls, 9 healthy controls (about 11,000 cells) and 9 patients with MCI or Alzheimer's disease (approximately 10,000 cells) were included. What the study reported, not specific to this receptor: In pooled data, a highly expanded clone (at least 3% of TCRs) occurred in 1 of 10 healthy subjects versus 4 of 6 Alzheimer's patients. The authors warned that finding EBV-specific TCRs in CSF does not prove a causal connection between EBV and Alzheimer's disease. Only samples with detectable clones went into the overall clonality comparison: 11 healthy, 5 MCI, 5 AD, and 6 PD. A higher percentage of TCRs was made up by the largest CSF clone in patients with MCI or Alzheimer's disease than in controls. The EBV-specific clones were neither the most highly expanded clones nor enriched among patients.

Library prep was done by 10x single-cell sequencing. 10X Genomics single-cell V(D)J and 5' gene-expression libraries were used to profile CSF cells. CSF single-cell TCR libraries were sequenced on an Illumina NextSeq550. As for the original processing: V(D)J reads were aligned to the vdj-GRCh38 alts ensemble 2.0.0 reference and were analysed with the Cell Ranger vdj pipeline. Clonotypes were defined as cell barcodes sharing the same set of productive CDR3 nucleotide sequences. Clonotype information was added to Seurat v3.0 gene-expression metadata to link clonality with transcriptional profiles. Exclusion was applied to CSF cells with more than 1,800 genes, more than 7,500 UMIs or more than 10% mitochondrial reads. To identify TCRs with known antigen specificity, CDR3-beta sequences were compared against VDJdb. The network analysis of clone sharing was performed with the R package qgraph and was limited to TCRs that had complete alpha and beta chains. Through TCRdb reprocessing, the reads give one entry per CDR3 protein sequence; DNA is omitted. TCRdb assigned the V and J calls; the authors' analysis was not used. The table for this sample shows hundreds of distinct CDR3 sequences. Approximately 13% of the sample goes to the ten largest clones.

The germline V gene (reference sequence) specifies SEHNR as CDR1 and FQNEAQ as CDR2. Counted from cysteine to phenylalanine, this CDR3 has 15 amino acids. No nucleotide data were recorded. Patients with Parkinson's disease were included as a neurodegenerative disease comparison group, since earlier reports had described antigen-specific T cells in the blood of Parkinson's disease patients. None of the participants had acute infectious disease, and every participant was in good physical condition. Neurodegeneration in patients was confirmed with biomarkers including neurofilament, amyloid-beta and tau. A live/dead marker was used to sort live CSF cells for droplet-based sequencing. CSF was obtained by lumbar puncture, and immune cells were pelleted by centrifugation at 300g. CSF samples were inspected for red blood cells, and any blood-contaminated sample was excluded. CSF cells were cryopreserved in freezing medium, frozen overnight at -80 °C, and then stored in liquid nitrogen. Before analysis, CSF samples were stored for less than seven months.

No count is recorded, though its frequency marks this clonotype as large (0.1 to 1%). What antigen it recognizes has not been identified. The chain uses TRBV7-9 and TRBJ1-2; TCRdb returns TRBD1, unconfirmable since there is no DNA. The sequence derives from a human donor with Parkinson's disease. Sequencing used cerebrospinal fluid. The CDR3 corresponds to CASSPRTGYNYGYTF.